This section outlines one T cell receptor beta chain sequence together with its context. This clonotype was observed a handful of times. Its specific antigen is unknown. Base qualities are not recorded, but no much larger clone differs from it by a single base. The data were taken from a study of identical twins (dated by TCRdb to the mid-2010s). With regard to the full study: To test whether fetal clonotypes persist, this study deep-sequenced TCR alpha and beta repertoires from monozygotic twins, from unrelated adults of various ages, and from cord blood. To rule out contamination, replicate twin experiments were performed at different times with different library preparation protocols. The study at large found these results: Abundant cord blood beta clonotypes carried fewer insertions; young adult naive repertoires showed a weaker similar trend, while memory repertoires showed none. Excess twin sharing in beta out-of-frame sequences was weaker because fewer shared sequences lowered the signal-to-noise ratio. Compared with coincidental sharing between unrelated individuals, out-of-frame TCR alpha sequences shared between twins had an excess of sequences with low generation probability. Out-of-frame TCR alpha sharing in monozygotic twins was systematically underestimated by recombination models, whereas sharing between unrelated individuals was in agreement with the recombination models. Invariant T cells such as MAIT and iNKT could partly confound zero-insertion analyses, although diverse VJ usage argued against such confounding for most clonotypes. Conclusions relied on cross-sectional statistical analysis, since the same donors could not be followed over many years.

The CDR3 goes from the cysteine to the phenylalanine over 13 residues. The only DNA kept is the CDR3, 39 bases in frame from the first base. CDR1 is given as KGHSH and CDR2 as LQKENI, both from the germline V gene. Trimming costs V 0 bases and J 4 bases, and their ends lie 5 bases apart. Only healthy Caucasian donors were included. The twin cohort comprised three pairs of female monozygotic twins, all aged roughly 18 to 30 years. The RNA used for TCR libraries was isolated from peripheral blood mononuclear cells. Libraries came from 5' RACE. Sequencing was performed on an Illumina HiSeq 2000. Template switching added a universal primer binding site, and the final cDNA carried a unique molecular identifier that allowed TCR cDNA molecules to be counted accurately. Specific primers in the conserved constant-segment region were used to synthesize first-strand cDNA for TCR alpha and beta chains. To control for contamination, every cDNA library carried two barcodes: a SMART-Mk sample barcode plus Illumina barcodes. TruSeq adapter sequences, together with Illumina sample barcodes, were added in two successive PCR steps. Sequencing of the TCR alpha and beta cDNA libraries was done on the Illumina HiSeq platform using custom primers. The authors' pipeline ran thus. MiGEC processed the raw reads to extract unique molecular identifiers, while MiXCR was used to determine the CDR3 positions. Recombination models were inferred per individual with the repgenHMM and IGoR tools using an EM algorithm. The analysis of shared clonotypes was done with the tcR package in R, with sharing normalized by the product of cloneset sizes. To study raw recombination free of thymic and clonal selection effects, out-of-frame nonproductive sequences were analyzed. TCRdb reanalyzed the raw reads on its own, using fastp at Q25 for trimming and MiXCR for clone calling, and kept in-frame beta chains. Under each unique CDR3 protein, matching rows form one entry showing the most common genes and DNA. These V and J calls originate from TCRdb's pipeline instead of the authors' own analysis. The sample table shows nearly 900,000 distinct CDR3 sequences, and approximately 13% are seen once. Around 1.6% of the sample belongs to the ten largest clones.

The sample was also linked to a second study, of yellow fever vaccine responses in identical twins. In that second paper, the authors write: The T cell response to vaccination in identical twins was reported by the authors to appear partly convergent and partly personalized. In the study, vaccine-responding T cell clones were precisely tracked in identical twins.

This TCR came from a young woman in good health. Sequenced input: PBMCs. This chain is built from TRBV18 and TRBJ2-3, with no confidently assigned D gene. CDR3 loop: CASSPPGPDTQYF. Here is the DNA: TGTGCCAGCTCACCACCTGGCCCAGATACGCAGTATTTT.